These 7 T cell receptor beta chains share one sample of origin, sequenced in a study of T cells in women clearing cervical HPV infection. Sequenced by immunoSEQ multiplex PCR; TCRdb stores in-frame clones only, minus some. This listing includes more than 30,000 clones. The specimen was blood buffy coat. These receptors came from a woman aged 18 to 75 with a cervical HPV16 infection that either progressed to CIN3+ or cleared (not recorded which).

Note on this clone: The CDR3 end is not reached by the read, which stops 3 residues before it; the germline J gene fills it in. This sequence joins TRBV10-3 and TRBJ2-1; 12 bases are a match to TRBD2. The length of the CDR3 is 20 residues. Germline values: CDR1 ENHRY, CDR2 SYGVKD. V dropped 3 bases and J dropped 6; count of bases not matched to a gene: 18. This CDR3 reads CAISEIRTSGIYVLGNEQFF. The CDR3 DNA, read in part, is TGTGCCATCAGTGAAATAAGGACTAGCGGGATTTATGTATTGGGCAATGAG.

For this clone: Coverage ceases 3 residues before the CDR3 finishes, and the germline J gene fills in the end. The V gene is TRBV2, the J gene TRBJ1-5; D is possibly TRBD1 (6 bases). Germline CDR1 reads SNHLY; CDR2 reads FYNNEI. This CDR3 spans 17 amino acids. The germline V and J ends were trimmed by 7 bases and 0 bases, with 19 bases remaining between them. The part of the CDR3 DNA that was read is TGTGCCAGCAACAGCCCAGGAGGACAGTATAGCAATCAGCCC. Protein sequence: CASNSPGGQYSNQP. The full CDR3 sequence reads CASNSPGGQYSNQPQHF.

Concerning this clone itself: The CDR3 extends 3 residues past the end of the read, so its final part is completed from the germline J gene. The genes are TRBV2 and TRBJ2-5, with TRBD1 matching 10 bases. The CDR3 contains 14 residues. The trim removed 5 bases at V and 5 bases at J, leaving 5 bases unmatched. Germline-derived CDR1 and CDR2 are SNHLY and FYNNEI. The DNA read from the CDR3 is TGTGCCAGCAGTTGGGACAGGGGATTCGAGACC. Translated, it gives CASSWDRGFET. The CDR3 as a whole reads CASSWDRGFETQYF.

As regards this clone: The CDR3 end lies 3 residues beyond the end of the read and is filled in from the germline J gene. The rearrangement links TRBV10-1 to TRBJ2-3; 9 nucleotides match TRBD2. After removal of 4 bases from V and 5 bases from J, the junction contained 7 bases not matched to a gene. Germline lookup yields CDR1 WNHNN and CDR2 SYGVQD (reference sequence). The length of the CDR3 is 15 residues. CDR3 DNA (partial): TGCGCCAGCAGTGGGACTAGCGTCCTTCGAGATACG. Protein sequence: CASSGTSVLRDT. The entire CDR3 protein is CASSGTSVLRDTQYF.

On this clone itself: Germline is not matched at one junction end, which may reflect a read error. The read stops 3 residues short of the end of the CDR3; the missing end is completed from the germline J gene. The identical CDR3 is also encoded by other nucleotide sequences in the sample. This rearrangement joins TRBV7-9 to TRBJ1-2, with TRBD1 identical over 10 bases. The germline gives CDR1 SEHNR, CDR2 FQNEAQ (reference sequence). This CDR3 region has 15 residues. This CDR3 is CASSLGTGEFYGYTF. Partial CDR3 DNA: TGTGCCAGCAGCCTAGGGACAGGGGAATTCTATGGG.

Turning to this clone: From the germline J gene comes the end of the CDR3, since the read stops 3 residues before it. The rearrangement links TRBV7-9 to TRBJ1-1; 11 bases are shared with TRBD1. The CDR3 is 15 amino acids. Germline loops: CDR1 SEHNR, CDR2 FQNEAQ (reference sequence). The part of the CDR3 DNA that was read is TGTGCCAGCAGCTGGACAGGGGGCGCCGGTGAAAAA. Its translation: CASSWTGGAGEK. The full CDR3 reads CASSWTGGAGEKAFF.

For this clone: Read data end 3 residues before the CDR3 end; the end is taken from the germline J gene. The chain carries TRBV6-1 and TRBJ2-3; D unclear. In germline, CDR1 is MNHNS, CDR2 SASEGT. The CDR3 loop spans 13 amino acids. Trimming stripped 4 bases from V and 3 bases from J, with 8 bases between. The chain's CDR3 is CASSALPTDTQYF. CDR3 DNA, as far as it was read: TGTGCCAGCAGTGCCCTCCCGACAGATACG.